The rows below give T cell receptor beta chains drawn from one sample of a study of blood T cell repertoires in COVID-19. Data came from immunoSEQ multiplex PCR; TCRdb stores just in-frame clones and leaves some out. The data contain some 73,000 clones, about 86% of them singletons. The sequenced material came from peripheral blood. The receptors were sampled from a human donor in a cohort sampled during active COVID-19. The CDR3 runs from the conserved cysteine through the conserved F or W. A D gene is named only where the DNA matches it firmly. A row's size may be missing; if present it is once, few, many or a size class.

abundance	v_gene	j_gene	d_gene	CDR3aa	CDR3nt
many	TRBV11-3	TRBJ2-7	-	CASSFRGAGFYEQYF	TGTGCCAGCAGCTTTCGGGGGGCGGGATTCTACGAGCAGTACTTC
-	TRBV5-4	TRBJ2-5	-	CASSLAGRAVQETQYF	TGTGCCAGCAGCTTGGCCGGGCGAGCGGTTCAAGAGACCCAGTACTTC
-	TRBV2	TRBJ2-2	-	CASSAVPPNTGELFF	TGTGCCAGCAGTGCCGTCCCTCCGAACACCGGGGAGCTGTTTTTT
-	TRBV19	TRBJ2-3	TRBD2	CASSPGTTYRTDTQYF	TGTGCCAGTAGTCCAGGGACTACCTATCGCACAGATACGCAGTATTTT
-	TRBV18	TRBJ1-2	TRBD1	CASSPFGTAPADGYTF	TGTGCCAGCTCACCTTTCGGGACAGCGCCTGCGGATGGCTACACCTTC
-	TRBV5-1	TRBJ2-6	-	CASSAATGANVLTF	TGCGCCAGCAGCGCCGCTACTGGGGCCAACGTCCTGACTTTC
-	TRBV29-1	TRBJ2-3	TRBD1	CSVSGQSTDTQYF	TGCAGCGTCTCGGGACAGAGCACAGATACGCAGTATTTT
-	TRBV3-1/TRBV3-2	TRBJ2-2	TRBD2	CASSLTSGATGELFF	TGTGCCAGCAGCCTAACTAGCGGGGCCACCGGGGAGCTGTTTTTT
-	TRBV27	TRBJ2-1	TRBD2	CASSRGGPYNEQFF	TGTGCCAGCAGTCGGGGGGGCCCCTACAATGAGCAGTTCTTC
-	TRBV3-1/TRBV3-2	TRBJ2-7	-	CASSQEQVRAYEQYF	TGTGCCAGCAGCCAAGAACAGGTCAGGGCCTACGAGCAGTACTTC
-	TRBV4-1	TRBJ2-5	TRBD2	CASSQDWAPSGGLGETQYF	TGCGCCAGCAGCCAAGATTGGGCCCCCTCGGGGGGTTTGGGGGAGACCCAGTACTTC
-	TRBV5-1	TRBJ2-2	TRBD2	CASSIRTAGGTGELFF	TGCGCCAGCAGCATTAGGACCGCCGGGGGGACCGGGGAGCTGTTTTTT
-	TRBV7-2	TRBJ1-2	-	CASSQNYGYTF	TGTGCCAGCAGCCAAAACTATGGCTACACCTTC
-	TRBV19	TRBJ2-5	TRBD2	CASSIISGGGARKTQYF	TGTGCCAGTAGTATTATCTCGGGCGGGGGGGCTCGGAAGACCCAGTACTTC
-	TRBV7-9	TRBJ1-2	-	CASSLASGKGYTF	TGTGCCAGCAGCTTAGCGTCAGGGAAAGGCTACACCTTC
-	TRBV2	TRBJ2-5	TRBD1	CASAGTGGRQETQYF	TGTGCCAGCGCGGGGACAGGGGGCCGCCAAGAGACCCAGTACTTC
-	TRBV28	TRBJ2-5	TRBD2	CASRPSSSGDQETQYF	TGTGCCAGCAGACCCAGTTCGAGCGGGGACCAAGAGACCCAGTACTTC
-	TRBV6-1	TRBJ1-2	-	CASSESGFYGYTF	TGTGCCAGCAGTGAATCAGGGTTCTATGGCTACACCTTC
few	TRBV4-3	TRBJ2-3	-	CASSQPQKYGTDTQYF	TGCGCCAGCAGCCAACCCCAGAAATACGGCACAGATACGCAGTATTTT
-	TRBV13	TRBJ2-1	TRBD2	CATSRRGGHEQFF	TGTGCCACCTCCCGGCGGGGGGGCCACGAGCAGTTCTTC
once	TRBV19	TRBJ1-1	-	CASFRGSEAFF	TGTGCCAGTTTTCGAGGGTCTGAAGCTTTCTTT
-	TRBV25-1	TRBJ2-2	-	CASSPQGEDTGELFF	TGTGCCAGCAGTCCCCAGGGGGAGGACACCGGGGAGCTGTTTTTT
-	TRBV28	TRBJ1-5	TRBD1	CASSFATGPRGIYQPQHF	TGTGCCAGCAGTTTCGCGACAGGGCCAAGGGGAATATATCAGCCCCAGCATTTT
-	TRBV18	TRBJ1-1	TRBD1	CASSPGQGNVEAFF	TGTGCCAGCTCACCGGGACAGGGGAATGTGGAAGCTTTCTTT
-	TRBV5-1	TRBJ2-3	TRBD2	CASSRGLAGDSTDTQYF	TGCGCCAGCAGCAGGGGACTAGCGGGGGATAGCACAGATACGCAGTATTTT
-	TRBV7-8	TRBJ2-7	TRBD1	CASSLNTGAIRYEQYF	TGTGCCAGCAGCTTAAATACAGGGGCCATCCGCTACGAGCAGTACTTC
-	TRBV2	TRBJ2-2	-	CASSVYGELFF	TGTGCCAGCAGTGTCTATGGGGAGCTGTTTTTT
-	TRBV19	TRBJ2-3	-	CASSIERSTRADTQYF	TGTGCCAGTAGTATTGAAAGGAGTACTCGCGCAGATACGCAGTATTTT
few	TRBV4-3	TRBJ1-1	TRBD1	CASSQWTGTLNTEAFF	TGCGCCAGCAGCCAATGGACAGGGACCTTGAACACTGAAGCTTTCTTT
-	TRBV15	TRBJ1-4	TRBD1	CATSRTLSPGGDEKLFF	TGTGCCACCAGCAGGACCCTCTCGCCAGGGGGCGATGAAAAACTGTTTTTT
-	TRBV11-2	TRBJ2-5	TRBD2	CASSLDGLAGVETQYF	TGTGCCAGCAGCCTCGACGGACTAGCGGGGGTGGAGACCCAGTACTTC
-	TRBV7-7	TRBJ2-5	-	CASSKSDIQETQYF	TGTGCTAGCAGTAAGTCTGACATCCAAGAGACCCAGTACTTC
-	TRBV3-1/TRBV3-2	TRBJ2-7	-	CASSQERKSYEQYF	TGTGCCAGCAGCCAAGAGCGAAAGTCCTACGAGCAGTACTTC
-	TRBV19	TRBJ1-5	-	CASSIGPHQPQHF	TGTGCCAGTAGTATTGGGCCACATCAGCCCCAGCATTTT
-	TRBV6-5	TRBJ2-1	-	CASRRRGAYNEQFF	TGTGCCAGCAGGAGGCGGGGAGCCTACAATGAGCAGTTCTTC
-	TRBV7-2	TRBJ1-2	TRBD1	CASSLNRGANYGYTF	TGTGCCAGCAGCCTCAACAGGGGAGCTAACTATGGCTACACCTTC
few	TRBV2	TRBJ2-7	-	CASSEQAQYF	TGTGCCAGCAGTGAACAGGCGCAGTACTTC
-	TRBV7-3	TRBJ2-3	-	CASSRGSGIDTQYF	TGTGCCAGCAGCAGGGGATCAGGGATCGATACGCAGTATTTT
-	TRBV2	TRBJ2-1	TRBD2	CASSEAPLAGRFF	TGTGCCAGCAGTGAAGCCCCGCTAGCGGGGAGATTCTTC
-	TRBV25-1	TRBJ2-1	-	CASSEAGLDRNEQFF	TGTGCCAGCAGTGAAGCGGGGCTAGATCGCAATGAGCAGTTCTTC
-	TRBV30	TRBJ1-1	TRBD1	CAWSVGYQGECGEAFF	TGTGCCTGGAGTGTAGGGTACCAGGGGGAGTGTGGTGAAGCTTTCTTT
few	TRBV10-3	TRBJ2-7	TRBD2	CAIRGLAGGDSYEQYF	TGTGCCATCAGGGGACTAGCGGGGGGTGACTCCTACGAGCAGTACTTC
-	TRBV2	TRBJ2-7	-	CASTPGYEQYF	TGTGCCAGCACCCCGGGGTACGAGCAGTACTTC
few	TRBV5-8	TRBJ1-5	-	CASSFLSGGNQPQHF	TGTGCCAGCAGCTTTCTTTCAGGAGGGAATCAGCCCCAGCATTTT
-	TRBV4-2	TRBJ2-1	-	CASSPEGSQGQFF	TGTGCCAGCAGCCCAGAGGGGTCTCAGGGGCAGTTCTTC
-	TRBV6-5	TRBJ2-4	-	CASSYSGVGGIQYF	TGTGCCAGCAGTTACTCGGGAGTGGGGGGCATTCAGTACTTC
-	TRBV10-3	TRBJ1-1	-	CAISVGHPMNTEAFF	TGTGCCATCAGCGTGGGACACCCCATGAACACTGAAGCTTTCTTT
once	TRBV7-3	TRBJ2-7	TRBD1	CASRAGTGSPLYEQYF	TGTGCCAGCAGGGCCGGGACAGGCTCGCCTCTCTACGAGCAGTACTTC
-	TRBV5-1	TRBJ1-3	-	CASSGTGTRGNTIYF	TGCGCCAGCAGCGGAACCGGGACAAGGGGAAACACCATATATTTT
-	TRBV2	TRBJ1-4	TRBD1	CASSLDRGGEKLFF	TGTGCCAGCAGCCTGGACAGGGGCGGGGAAAAACTGTTTTTT
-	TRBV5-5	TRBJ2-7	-	CASSSPGGLTPYEQYF	TGTGCCAGCAGCTCCCCTGGGGGGTTAACCCCCTACGAGCAGTACTTC
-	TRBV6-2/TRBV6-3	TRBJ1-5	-	CASSYSRDRVYSNQPQHF	TGTGCCAGCAGTTACTCGAGGGATAGAGTTTATAGCAATCAGCCCCAGCATTTT
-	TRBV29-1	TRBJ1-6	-	CSVEDPAGSPLHF	TGCAGCGTTGAAGACCCGGCAGGTTCACCCCTCCACTTT
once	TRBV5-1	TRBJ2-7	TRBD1	CASSWGGTGGYEQYF	TGCGCCAGCAGCTGGGGCGGGACAGGAGGTTACGAGCAGTACTTC
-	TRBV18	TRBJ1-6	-	CASSPDRNSPLHF	TGTGCCAGCTCCCCTGATCGGAATTCACCCCTCCACTTT
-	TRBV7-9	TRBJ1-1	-	CASSPTRSGGGGKNTEAFF	TGTGCCAGCAGCCCCACACGATCCGGGGGCGGGGGTAAGAACACTGAAGCTTTCTTT
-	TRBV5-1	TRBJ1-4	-	CASSPATNEKLFF	TGCGCCAGCAGCCCCGCAACTAATGAAAAACTGTTTTTT
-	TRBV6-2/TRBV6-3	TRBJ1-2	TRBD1	CASSLQGASGGYTF	TGTGCCAGCAGTCTACAGGGGGCATCTGGGGGCTACACCTTC
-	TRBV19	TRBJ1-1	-	CASSSTGLAFF	TGTGCCAGTAGCTCAACAGGCCTGGCTTTCTTT
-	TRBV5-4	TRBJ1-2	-	CASSPNAGLRRSNYGYTF	TGTGCCAGCAGCCCAAACGCCGGACTCAGGCGGTCTAACTATGGCTACACCTTC